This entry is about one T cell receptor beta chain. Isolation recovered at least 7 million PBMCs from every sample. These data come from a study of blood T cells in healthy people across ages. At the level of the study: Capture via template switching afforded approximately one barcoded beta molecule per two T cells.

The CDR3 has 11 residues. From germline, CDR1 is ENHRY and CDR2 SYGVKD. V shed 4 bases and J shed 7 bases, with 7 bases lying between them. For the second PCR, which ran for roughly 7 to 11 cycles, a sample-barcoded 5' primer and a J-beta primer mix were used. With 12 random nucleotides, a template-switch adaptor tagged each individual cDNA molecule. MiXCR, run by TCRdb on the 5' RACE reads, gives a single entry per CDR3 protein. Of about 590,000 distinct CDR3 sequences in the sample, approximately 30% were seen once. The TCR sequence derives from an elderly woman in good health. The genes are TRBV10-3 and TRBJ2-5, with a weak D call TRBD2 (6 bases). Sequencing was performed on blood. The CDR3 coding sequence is TGTGCCATCAGTGCCGGGGGGACCCAGTACTTC. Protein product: CAISAGGTQYF.